The 26 T cell receptor beta chains below all came from one sample that was sequenced in a study of cytomegalovirus exposure and HLA in healthy donors. With 60 Vbeta and 13 Jbeta primers, the PCR was carried out. The repertoire was sequenced with immunoSEQ multiplex PCR; TCRdb's copy has only in-frame clones and lacks some. The repertoire holds approximately 150,000 clones, with almost 85% as singletons. Sequencing was performed on PBMCs. These receptors were collected from a young man in good health and CMV-seronegative.

The chain couples TRBV27 to TRBJ2-5, with a tentative D call TRBD1 (6 bases). Trimming took 6 bases from V and 3 from J, leaving 8 bases between them. Germline V gene data show CDR1 as MNHEY and CDR2 as SMNVEV (reference sequence). The CDR3 sequence is 12 residues long. CDR3 sequence reads: CASSSGEETQYF. CDR3 coding DNA: TGTGCCAGCAGCTCAGGGGAAGAGACCCAGTACTTC.

The V call is TRBV4-2, the J call TRBJ2-7, with 14 bases fitting TRBD2. The CDR3 covers 16 residues. The germline V gene encodes CDR1 LGHNA and CDR2 YNFKEQ. V shed 0 bases, J shed 4 bases, and the junction held 2 bases outside the gene matches. Here the CDR3 reads CASSQDGTSGGYEQYF. In DNA form, the CDR3 reads TGTGCCAGCAGCCAAGACGGGACTAGCGGGGGATACGAGCAGTACTTC.

The chain has TRBV29-1 and TRBJ1-3, with 9 bases matching TRBD1. There are 13 residues in the CDR3. Germline values: CDR1 SQVTM, CDR2 ANQGSEA. After removal of 6 bases from V and 4 bases from J, the junction contained 4 bases not matched to a gene. CDR3 DNA: TGCAGCGTGCGAGGACAGGGGGGAAACACCATATATTTT. It encodes CSVRGQGGNTIYF. The full variable domain, completed using reference TRBV29-1 and TRBJ1-3, is SAVISQKPSRDICQRGTSLTIQCQVDSQVTMMFWYRQQPGQSLTLIATANQGSEATYESGFVIDKFPISRPNLTFSTLTVSNMSPEDSSIYLCSVRGQGGNTIYFGEGSWLTVV.

V usage is TRBV5-1 and J usage is TRBJ1-4; 8 positions agree with TRBD1. The CDR3 consists of 18 residues. V dropped 2 bases and J dropped 0; count of bases not matched to a gene: 9. Per germline, CDR1 SGHRS and CDR2 YFSETQ. Here the CDR3 reads CASSLRTGSSATNEKLFF. The CDR3 DNA is TGCGCCAGCAGCTTAAGGACAGGGTCTTCCGCAACTAATGAAAAACTGTTTTTT.

DNA of the CDR3: TGTGCCAGCTCACCACCGGGCGGGGGCTCGACCGGGGAGCTGTTTTTT. It specifies CASSPPGGGSTGELFF. This chain joins TRBV18 and TRBJ2-2, with D perhaps matching TRBD2 (7 bases). The germline gives CDR1 KGHSH, CDR2 LQKENI. The CDR3 extends over 16 amino acids. V shed 0 bases and J shed 5 bases, with 13 bases lying between them.

This clone was counted between two and nine times. Germline and junction disagree at one end, which may indicate a read error. The chain links TRBV7-9 to TRBJ1-1, with 7 bases lining up with TRBD1. Germline lookup yields CDR1 SEHNR and CDR2 FQNEAQ (reference sequence). This CDR3 is built from 12 residues. This CDR3 reads CSSSWDRLEAFF. The CDR3 DNA reads as TGTTCCAGCAGCTGGGACAGATTGGAGGCTTTCTTT. Combining the CDR3 with reference TRBV7-9 and TRBJ1-1 gives the whole variable domain DTGVSQNPRHKITKRGQNVTFRCDPISEHNRLYWYRQTLGQGPEFLTYFQNEAQLEKSRLLSDRFSAERPKGSFSTLEIQRTEQGDSAMYLCSSSWDRLEAFFGQGTRLTVV.

CDR3 coding DNA: TGTGCCAGCAGTCCTCCGGGACTAGCGATCAATGAGCAGTTCTTC. Amino acid sequence: CASSPPGLAINEQFF. The chain recombines TRBV27 with TRBJ2-1; 10 bases line up with TRBD2. The germline gives CDR1 MNHEY, CDR2 SMNVEV (reference sequence). This CDR3 is built from 15 residues. J lost 6 bases, V lost 5 bases, and 7 bases had no gene match.

V is TRBV2 and J is TRBJ1-1; the match to TRBD1 covers 7 bases. The V gene end was trimmed by 3 bases and the J gene end by 1 base; junction bases not matched to a gene: 2. Germline loops: CDR1 SNHLY, CDR2 FYNNEI. This CDR3 is built from 14 residues. CDR3 loop: CASSDRTGNTEAFF. Written as DNA, the CDR3 is TGTGCCAGCAGTGACCGGACAGGGAACACTGAAGCTTTCTTT.

The chain joins TRBV5-4 to TRBJ2-7, with TRBD2 identical over 7 bases. Looked up from germline, CDR1 is SGHNT and CDR2 is YYREEE (reference sequence). The CDR3 has 13 residues. V dropped 6 bases and J dropped 0; count of bases not matched to a gene: 3. CDR3 residues: CASKASGSYEQYF. CDR3 in DNA: TGTGCCAGCAAGGCTAGCGGCTCCTACGAGCAGTACTTC.

This clone was counted only a few times. The V and J genes are TRBV28 and TRBJ1-1, with a weak D call TRBD1 (6 bases). Germline CDR1 reads MDHEN; CDR2 reads SYDVKM. The CDR3 consists of 14 residues. The V gene lost 6 bases and the J gene lost 1 base, with 12 bases spanning the gap. CDR3 bases: TGTGCCAGCAGGAGGGACACGGAGAACACTGAAGCTTTCTTT. This sequence encodes CASRRDTENTEAFF.

Regarding this clone: Sequence at one end of the junction differs from germline and may be a read error. V is TRBV20-1 and J is TRBJ1-6, with D hard to call. The CDR3 has 11 amino acids. CDR1 and CDR2 (germline): DFQATT, SNEGSKA (reference sequence). The CDR3, as DNA: TGCAGTGCTAGTCGAAATTCAGGTGTTTACTTT. Translating gives CSASRNSGVYF.

The chain couples TRBV6-1 to TRBJ2-1; 11 positions agree with TRBD1. Germline values: CDR1 MNHNS, CDR2 SASEGT. This CDR3 has 15 residues. With 7 bases clipped from V and 4 bases from J, the junction kept 6 bases outside the gene matches. The DNA for the CDR3 is TGTGCCAGCATTCCCGGGACAGGGGGGTACAATGAGCAGTTCTTC. This sequence encodes CASIPGTGGYNEQFF.

CDR3 coding DNA: TGCGCCAGCAGCCAGGAGCCTAGCGGCAGTGAGTACGAGCAGTACTTC. It yields the protein CASSQEPSGSEYEQYF. The J gene is TRBJ2-7, the V gene TRBV4-3; 7 bases are a match to TRBD2. Per germline, CDR1 LGHNA and CDR2 YSLEER. CDR3 length equals 16 residues. Trimming took 3 bases from V and 4 from J; bases not matched to a gene: 12.

The chain links TRBV6-6 to TRBJ2-3; 9 bases match TRBD1. The CDR3 is made up of 15 amino acids. Trimming cost V 6 bases and J 1 base; bases outside gene matches: 5. Per germline, CDR1 MNHNY and CDR2 SVGAGI (reference sequence). In DNA, the CDR3 is TGTGCCAGCAGCCAACAGGGGGCCGGCACAGATACGCAGTATTTT. Its protein product is CASSQQGAGTDTQYF.

This clone has more than one count but fewer than ten. The CDR3 DNA sequence: TGTGCCAGCAGCTTACTGACAGGGGCAGAGTCCTACGAGCAGTACTTC. It specifies CASSLLTGAESYEQYF. The J gene is TRBJ2-7, the V gene TRBV11-1; 8 bases map to TRBD1. J was trimmed by 1 base and V by 2 bases; bases with no gene match: 7. The CDR3 runs to 16 residues. Germline CDR1 is SGHAT and CDR2 is FQDESV (reference sequence).

The genes are TRBV7-6 and TRBJ1-1; 7 nucleotides line up with TRBD1. This CDR3 spans 15 amino acids. Trimming at V came to 1 base and at J to 4 bases, leaving 6 bases not matched to a gene. The germline CDR1 and CDR2 sequences are SGHVS and FNYEAQ. Written as DNA, the CDR3 is TGTGCCAGCAGCTTAGAAGGGGGCTTGGGCACTGAAGCTTTCTTT. Translation gives CASSLEGGLGTEAFF.

CDR3 nucleotides: TGCGCCAGCAGCTTACGTTTCGGGGATACTGAAGCTTTCTTT. It encodes CASSLRFGDTEAFF. The chain employs TRBV5-1 and TRBJ1-1; D is unresolved. Trimming took 2 bases from V and 5 from J, leaving 13 bases between them. Looked up from germline, CDR1 is SGHRS and CDR2 is YFSETQ. The CDR3 is 14 amino acids.

J is TRBJ1-5 and V is TRBV28; D is perhaps TRBD1 (6 bases). CDR3 length: 15 amino acids. Germline loops: CDR1 MDHEN, CDR2 SYDVKM. Trimming pared 1 base from V and 2 bases from J, leaving 9 bases between. The CDR3 bases are TGTGCCAGCAGTTTATTTCGACAGGGCAATCAGCCCCAGCATTTT. Protein: CASSLFRQGNQPQHF.

The rearrangement uses TRBV18 and TRBJ1-5, with 7 positions matching TRBD1. The germline V gene has CDR1 KGHSH and CDR2 LQKENI. Trimming at V came to 3 bases and at J to 1 base, leaving 6 bases not matched to a gene. This CDR3 region has 16 residues. CDR3 sequence (DNA): TGTGCCAGCTCACCCCAGACAGGGCGGAGCAATCAGCCCCAGCATTTT. Protein sequence: CASSPQTGRSNQPQHF.

This clone was recorded only once. The same CDR3 arises from other DNA sequences in this sample as well. This chain joins TRBV5-1 and TRBJ2-1, with 8 positions matching TRBD2. The junction had 4 bases not matched to a gene; V was cut back by 4 bases and J by 1 base. The CDR3 loop spans 15 amino acids. Germline V lookup: CDR1 SGHRS, CDR2 YFSETQ. As DNA, the CDR3 is TGCGCCAGCAGCCTAAGCGGGGGATCCTACAATGAGCAGTTCTTC. Translation gives CASSLSGGSYNEQFF.

The chain links TRBV6-5 to TRBJ2-5; 9 bases are shared with TRBD1. The CDR3 runs 16 residues. Germline CDR1 MNHEY, CDR2 SVGAGI. V gave up 4 bases and J gave up 1 base; unmatched junction bases: 7. The CDR3 nucleotides are TGTGCCAGCAGTTCACCGGGACAGGGAATCCAAGAGACCCAGTACTTC. Translated: CASSSPGQGIQETQYF.

The chain is built from TRBV5-1 and TRBJ1-4; possible D gene TRBD1, 5 bases. The germline V and J ends were trimmed by 4 bases and 5 bases, with 18 bases remaining between them. CDR1 and CDR2 from the germline V gene are SGHRS and YFSETQ. The CDR3 is 16 residues long. The CDR3 DNA reads TGCGCCAGCAGCGCTACGCCTGCAGGGCTGAATGAAAAACTGTTTTTT. This sequence encodes CASSATPAGLNEKLFF.

The chain is built from TRBV5-1 and TRBJ2-4; TRBD2 aligns across 8 bases. V trimming: 4 bases; J trimming: 0 bases; junction bases outside the gene matches: 9. CDR1 SGHRS and CDR2 YFSETQ come from the germline V gene. CDR3 length equals 17 residues. Written as DNA, the CDR3 is TGCGCCAGCAGCCCGGGCGGGGGGTTGGCAGCCAAAAACATTCAGTACTTC. Translation: CASSPGGGLAAKNIQYF.

The CDR3 DNA is TGTGCCATCAGTGTATTAGATACGCAGTATTTT. Encoded protein: CAISVLDTQYF. The V call is TRBV10-3, the J call TRBJ2-3; D uncertain. The CDR3 loop spans 11 amino acids. V was shortened by 4 bases and J by 5 bases, with 4 bases between the two germline ends. CDR1 ENHRY and CDR2 SYGVKD come from the germline V gene.

The rearrangement joins TRBV15 to TRBJ2-5, with 9 positions matching TRBD2. The CDR3 sequence is 16 residues long. Germline V gene sequence: CDR1 LNHNV, CDR2 YYDKDF (reference sequence). Trimming removed 2 bases from V and 5 bases from J; junction bases left unmatched: 9. The CDR3 DNA reads TGTGCCACCAGCAGACAACCGGGACTAGCTCTTGAGACCCAGTACTTC. Its protein product is CATSRQPGLALETQYF.

The chain links TRBV5-3 to TRBJ2-3; 8 bases agree with TRBD1. TRBV5-3 is identified as an open reading frame with a role that is uncertain. CDR3 size: 14 residues. V lost 10 bases and J lost 6; bases outside the gene matches: 13. CDR3 nucleotide sequence: TGTGCCCGACACCCAGGGGGCGTTCTGGATACGCAGTATTTT. Its protein product is CARHPGGVLDTQYF.